The 3 T cell receptor beta chains listed next were all sequenced from one sample in a study of T-cell memory formation after mild COVID-19. One entry per CDR3 protein, called by TCRdb with MiXCR from the 5' RACE reads. This sample has roughly 450,000 distinct CDR3 sequences, with 15% to 20% found just once. Sequencing used PBMCs or a T cell subset sorted from them (not recorded which). The source is a man younger than 35 who had mild COVID-19 (a few samples of this study predate the infection). Cell type and time point are not known.

This clonotype showed up just once. The chain couples TRBV6-5 to TRBJ2-2; D might be TRBD1 (6 bases). Trimming removed 10 bases from V and 1 base from J, with 13 bases in between. Per the germline V gene, CDR1 is MNHEY and CDR2 is SVGAGI. CDR3 size: 14 residues. The CDR3 region is CATNAQGNTGELFF. As DNA, the CDR3 is TGTGCCACGAATGCACAGGGGAACACCGGGGAGCTGTTTTTT.

The V gene is TRBV28, the J gene TRBJ1-5; no reliable D call. The CDR3 extends over 12 amino acids. V dropped 6 bases and J dropped 2 bases, with 5 bases sitting between them. Germline V gene data show CDR1 as MDHEN and CDR2 as SYDVKM. In DNA form, the CDR3 reads TGTGCCAGCAGGGTAGGCAATCAGCCCCAGCATTTT. It encodes CASRVGNQPQHF.

This clonotype was seen only a few times. V gene TRBV6-2 or TRBV6-3 combines with J gene TRBJ2-1; D gene uncertain. This CDR3 spans 17 amino acids. CDR1 and CDR2 from the germline V gene are MNHEY and SVGEGT. The germline V and J ends were trimmed by 1 base and 0 bases, with 13 bases remaining between them. The CDR3 nucleotides read TGTGCCAGCAGTTACTTAAGGATACGCAGCTCCTACAATGAGCAGTTCTTC. Translation: CASSYLRIRSSYNEQFF.